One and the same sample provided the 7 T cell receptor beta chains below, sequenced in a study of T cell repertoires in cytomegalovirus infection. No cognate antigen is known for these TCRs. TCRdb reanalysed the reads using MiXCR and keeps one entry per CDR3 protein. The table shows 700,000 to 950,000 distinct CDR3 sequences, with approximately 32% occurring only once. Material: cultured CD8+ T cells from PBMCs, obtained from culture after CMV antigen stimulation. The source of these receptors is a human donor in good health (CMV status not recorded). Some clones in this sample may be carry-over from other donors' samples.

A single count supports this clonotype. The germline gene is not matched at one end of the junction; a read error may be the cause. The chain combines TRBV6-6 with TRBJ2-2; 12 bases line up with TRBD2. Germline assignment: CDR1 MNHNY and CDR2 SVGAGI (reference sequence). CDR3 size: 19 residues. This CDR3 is CASPSSRLAGDPNTGEQFF. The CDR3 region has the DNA TGTGCCAGTCCATCTTCTAGACTAGCGGGGGACCCGAACACCGGGGAGCAGTTTTTT.

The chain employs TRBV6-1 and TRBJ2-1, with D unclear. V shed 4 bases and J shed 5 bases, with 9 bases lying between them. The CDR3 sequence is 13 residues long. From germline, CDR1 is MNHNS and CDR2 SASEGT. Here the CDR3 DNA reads TGTGCCAGCAGTGCGGTTACGCACAATGAGCAGTTCTTC. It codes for CASSAVTHNEQFF.

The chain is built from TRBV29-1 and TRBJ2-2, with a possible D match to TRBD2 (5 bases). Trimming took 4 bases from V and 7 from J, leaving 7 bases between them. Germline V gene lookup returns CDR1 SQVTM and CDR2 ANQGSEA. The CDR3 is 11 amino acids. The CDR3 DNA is TGCAGCGTTGTCCGGGGCGGGGAGCTGTTTTTT. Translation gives CSVVRGGELFF.

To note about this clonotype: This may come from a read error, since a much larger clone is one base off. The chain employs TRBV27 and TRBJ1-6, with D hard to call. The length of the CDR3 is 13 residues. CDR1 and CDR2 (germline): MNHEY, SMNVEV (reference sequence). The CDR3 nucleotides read TGTGCCAGCAGTATTACGGGGAATTCACCCCTCTACTTT. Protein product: CASSITGNSPLYF.

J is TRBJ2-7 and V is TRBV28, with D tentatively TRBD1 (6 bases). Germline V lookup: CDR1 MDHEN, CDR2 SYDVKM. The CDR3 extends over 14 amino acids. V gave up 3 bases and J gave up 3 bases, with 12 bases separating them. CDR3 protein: CASSFSADSYEQYV. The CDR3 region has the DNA TGTGCCAGCAGTTTTTCTGCGGACAGCTACGAGCAGTACGTC.

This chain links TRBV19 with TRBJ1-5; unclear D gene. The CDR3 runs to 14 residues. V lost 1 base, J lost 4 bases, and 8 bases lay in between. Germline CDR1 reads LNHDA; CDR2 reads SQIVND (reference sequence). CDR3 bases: TGTGCCAGTAGTATAGCAGGAATGAATCAGCCCCAGCATTTT. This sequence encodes CASSIAGMNQPQHF.

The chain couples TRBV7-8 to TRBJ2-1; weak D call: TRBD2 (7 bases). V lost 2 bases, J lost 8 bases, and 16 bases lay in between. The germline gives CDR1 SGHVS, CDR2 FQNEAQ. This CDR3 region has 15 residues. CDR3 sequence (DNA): TGTGCCAGCAGCTTATTGGGCGGGGGCGGGCATGAGCAGTTCTTC. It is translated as CASSLLGGGGHEQFF.